Shown below are 14 T cell receptor beta chains from a single sample sequenced in a study of CD8 T cells in Susac syndrome. RNA was extracted with the RNeasy kit, and a quantity of 0.5 to 1 ug was reverse transcribed using random hexamers. A single record per CDR3 protein comes from TCRdb applying MiXCR to the immunoSEQ multiplex PCR reads. The table includes 150,000 to 200,000 distinct CDR3 sequences, roughly nine tenths detected once. Sequenced: CD4+ T cells from PBMCs. The receptor source for this set is a human donor with Susac syndrome.

Only one count was recorded for this clonotype. The rearrangement joins TRBV12-3 or TRBV12-4 to TRBJ2-1; TRBD2 aligns across 9 bases. Germline trimming cut 1 base from V and 2 bases from J; bases unmatched to any gene: 0. The CDR3 length is 15 residues. CDR3 region: CASSLVAGAYNEQFF. CDR3 in DNA: TGTGCCAGCAGTTTAGTAGCGGGAGCCTACAATGAGCAGTTCTTC.

The gene calls are TRBV9 and TRBJ2-3; TRBD2 agrees at 8 bases. With V trimmed by 2 bases and J by 3 bases, 5 bases remained unmatched. The germline CDR1 and CDR2 sequences are SGDLS and YYNGEE. The CDR3 is 15 amino acids. Here the CDR3 DNA reads TGTGCCAGCAGCGTCCTCGGGAGGGGGACAGATACGCAGTATTTT. This codes for CASSVLGRGTDTQYF. Using reference TRBV9 and TRBJ2-3 for the parts outside the CDR3, the full variable domain is DSGVTQTPKHLITATGQRVTLRCSPRSGDLSVYWYQQSLDQGLQFLIQYYNGEERAKGNILERFSAQQFPDLHSELNLSSLELGDSALYFCASSVLGRGTDTQYFGPGTRLTVL.

The chain couples TRBV28 to TRBJ2-7, with D unclear. Trimming stripped 6 bases from V and 3 bases from J, with 9 bases between. The CDR3 totals 12 residues. The V gene's germline CDR1 is MDHEN and CDR2 SYDVKM. CDR3 sequence reads: CASRQQSYEQYF. The CDR3 DNA reads TGTGCCAGCAGACAGCAGAGCTACGAGCAGTACTTC.

The V call is TRBV30, the J call TRBJ1-1; perhaps TRBD1 as D (6 bases). The germline V gene has CDR1 GTSNPN and CDR2 SVGIG (reference sequence). V lost 4 bases and J 10 bases, leaving 22 bases between the germline ends. The CDR3 runs to 14 residues. CDR3 in DNA: TGTGCCTGGACAACCAAAACAGGGAGTGGTGGAGCTTTCTTT. This codes for CAWTTKTGSGGAFF.

The chain links TRBV18 to TRBJ2-2; 7 nucleotides line up with TRBD1. Trimming at V came to 0 bases and at J to 1 base, leaving 2 bases not matched to a gene. CDR1 is KGHSH, CDR2 LQKENI, per germline. This CDR3 is 16 amino acids long. The CDR3: CASSPPGQLNTGELFF. CDR3 DNA: TGTGCCAGCTCACCACCGGGACAGCTGAACACCGGGGAGCTGTTTTTT. Together with reference TRBV18 and TRBJ2-2, the CDR3 gives the full variable domain: NAGVMQNPRHLVRRRGQEARLRCSPMKGHSHVYWYRQLPEEGLKFMVYLQKENIIDESGMPKERFSAEFPKEGPSILRIQQVVRGDSAAYFCASSPPGQLNTGELFFGEGSRLTVL.

The chain has TRBV6-1 and TRBJ2-7; TRBD1 matches at 7 bases. V shed 6 bases, J shed 2 bases, and the junction held 10 bases outside the gene matches. This CDR3 is 15 amino acids long. Germline loops: CDR1 MNHNS, CDR2 SASEGT. Here the CDR3 DNA reads TGTGCCAGCAGAGGTCTTAGGGACAGCCCCTACGAGCAGTACTTC. Translation gives CASRGLRDSPYEQYF.

V gene TRBV20-1 combines with J gene TRBJ2-3; TRBD2 matches 8 bases. The CDR3 is 14 amino acids. Germline-derived CDR1 and CDR2 are DFQATT and SNEGSKA (reference sequence). The V segment lost 3 bases and the J segment 1 base; nucleotides outside the gene matches: 3. The CDR3 loop reads CSASGRGGTDTQYF. The CDR3 DNA reads as TGCAGTGCTAGCGGGCGGGGGGGCACAGATACGCAGTATTTT.

This chain links TRBV7-6 with TRBJ2-7; TRBD2 might be the D (5 bases). Per germline, CDR1 SGHVS and CDR2 FNYEAQ. V was cut by 2 bases and J by 0 bases, with 8 bases left in between. The CDR3 sequence is 14 residues long. CDR3 nucleotide sequence: TGTGCCAGCAGCTTAATAGCGACCTCCTACGAGCAGTACTTC. Translating gives CASSLIATSYEQYF.

This chain joins TRBV20-1 and TRBJ2-7; 7 positions agree with TRBD2. CDR1 and CDR2 (germline): DFQATT, SNEGSKA (reference sequence). Trimming took 7 bases from V and 2 from J; bases not matched to a gene: 5. This CDR3 region has 12 residues. This CDR3 is CSVKRGTYEQYF. The CDR3 DNA follows: TGCAGTGTAAAGCGGGGCACCTACGAGCAGTACTTC.

The chain uses TRBV20-1 and TRBJ2-3, with 9 bases lining up with TRBD2. The trim removed 3 bases at V and 3 bases at J, leaving 4 bases unmatched. The CDR3 loop spans 14 amino acids. CDR1 DFQATT and CDR2 SNEGSKA come from the germline V gene (reference sequence). The CDR3 coding sequence is TGCAGTGCTAGTAGCGGGGGCCCTACAGATACGCAGTATTTT. Its protein product is CSASSGGPTDTQYF.

The chain uses TRBV28 and TRBJ2-7; D is tentatively TRBD1 or TRBD2 (5 bases each). Trimming left V 6 bases short and J 3 bases short, with 21 bases between. This CDR3 is 16 amino acids long. Germline CDR1 is MDHEN and CDR2 is SYDVKM. The CDR3 DNA follows: TGTGCCAGCAGCGGGGCGGCGGCAGGGCCCTTCTACGAGCAGTACTTC. This codes for CASSGAAAGPFYEQYF.

The chain couples TRBV12-3 or TRBV12-4 to TRBJ1-2, with D tentatively TRBD1 (6 bases). V lost 6 bases, J lost 6 bases, and 14 bases lay in between. CDR3 length equals 13 residues. The CDR3 is CASRSTGFDGYTF. The DNA of the CDR3 is TGTGCCAGCAGGTCCACAGGGTTCGATGGCTACACCTTC.

V usage is TRBV14 and J usage is TRBJ1-2; no clear D gene. CDR1 and CDR2 (germline): SGHDN, FVKESK. Between the trimmed V and J ends, which lost 4 bases and 8 bases, there was a span of 11 bases. The CDR3 is 12 residues long. The CDR3 sequence: CASSPLGSGYTF. As DNA, the CDR3 is TGTGCCAGCAGCCCGCTGGGGAGCGGCTACACCTTC.

The CDR3: CASSLAAGRGNQPQHF. CDR3 coding DNA: TGTGCCAGCAGCTTGGCGGCAGGGAGAGGCAATCAGCCCCAGCATTTT. The chain combines TRBV5-6 with TRBJ1-5; possible D gene TRBD1, 5 bases. Germline CDR1 SGHDT, CDR2 YYEEEE. Trimming cost V 0 bases and J 2 bases, with 12 bases left between them. The CDR3 is 16 residues long.